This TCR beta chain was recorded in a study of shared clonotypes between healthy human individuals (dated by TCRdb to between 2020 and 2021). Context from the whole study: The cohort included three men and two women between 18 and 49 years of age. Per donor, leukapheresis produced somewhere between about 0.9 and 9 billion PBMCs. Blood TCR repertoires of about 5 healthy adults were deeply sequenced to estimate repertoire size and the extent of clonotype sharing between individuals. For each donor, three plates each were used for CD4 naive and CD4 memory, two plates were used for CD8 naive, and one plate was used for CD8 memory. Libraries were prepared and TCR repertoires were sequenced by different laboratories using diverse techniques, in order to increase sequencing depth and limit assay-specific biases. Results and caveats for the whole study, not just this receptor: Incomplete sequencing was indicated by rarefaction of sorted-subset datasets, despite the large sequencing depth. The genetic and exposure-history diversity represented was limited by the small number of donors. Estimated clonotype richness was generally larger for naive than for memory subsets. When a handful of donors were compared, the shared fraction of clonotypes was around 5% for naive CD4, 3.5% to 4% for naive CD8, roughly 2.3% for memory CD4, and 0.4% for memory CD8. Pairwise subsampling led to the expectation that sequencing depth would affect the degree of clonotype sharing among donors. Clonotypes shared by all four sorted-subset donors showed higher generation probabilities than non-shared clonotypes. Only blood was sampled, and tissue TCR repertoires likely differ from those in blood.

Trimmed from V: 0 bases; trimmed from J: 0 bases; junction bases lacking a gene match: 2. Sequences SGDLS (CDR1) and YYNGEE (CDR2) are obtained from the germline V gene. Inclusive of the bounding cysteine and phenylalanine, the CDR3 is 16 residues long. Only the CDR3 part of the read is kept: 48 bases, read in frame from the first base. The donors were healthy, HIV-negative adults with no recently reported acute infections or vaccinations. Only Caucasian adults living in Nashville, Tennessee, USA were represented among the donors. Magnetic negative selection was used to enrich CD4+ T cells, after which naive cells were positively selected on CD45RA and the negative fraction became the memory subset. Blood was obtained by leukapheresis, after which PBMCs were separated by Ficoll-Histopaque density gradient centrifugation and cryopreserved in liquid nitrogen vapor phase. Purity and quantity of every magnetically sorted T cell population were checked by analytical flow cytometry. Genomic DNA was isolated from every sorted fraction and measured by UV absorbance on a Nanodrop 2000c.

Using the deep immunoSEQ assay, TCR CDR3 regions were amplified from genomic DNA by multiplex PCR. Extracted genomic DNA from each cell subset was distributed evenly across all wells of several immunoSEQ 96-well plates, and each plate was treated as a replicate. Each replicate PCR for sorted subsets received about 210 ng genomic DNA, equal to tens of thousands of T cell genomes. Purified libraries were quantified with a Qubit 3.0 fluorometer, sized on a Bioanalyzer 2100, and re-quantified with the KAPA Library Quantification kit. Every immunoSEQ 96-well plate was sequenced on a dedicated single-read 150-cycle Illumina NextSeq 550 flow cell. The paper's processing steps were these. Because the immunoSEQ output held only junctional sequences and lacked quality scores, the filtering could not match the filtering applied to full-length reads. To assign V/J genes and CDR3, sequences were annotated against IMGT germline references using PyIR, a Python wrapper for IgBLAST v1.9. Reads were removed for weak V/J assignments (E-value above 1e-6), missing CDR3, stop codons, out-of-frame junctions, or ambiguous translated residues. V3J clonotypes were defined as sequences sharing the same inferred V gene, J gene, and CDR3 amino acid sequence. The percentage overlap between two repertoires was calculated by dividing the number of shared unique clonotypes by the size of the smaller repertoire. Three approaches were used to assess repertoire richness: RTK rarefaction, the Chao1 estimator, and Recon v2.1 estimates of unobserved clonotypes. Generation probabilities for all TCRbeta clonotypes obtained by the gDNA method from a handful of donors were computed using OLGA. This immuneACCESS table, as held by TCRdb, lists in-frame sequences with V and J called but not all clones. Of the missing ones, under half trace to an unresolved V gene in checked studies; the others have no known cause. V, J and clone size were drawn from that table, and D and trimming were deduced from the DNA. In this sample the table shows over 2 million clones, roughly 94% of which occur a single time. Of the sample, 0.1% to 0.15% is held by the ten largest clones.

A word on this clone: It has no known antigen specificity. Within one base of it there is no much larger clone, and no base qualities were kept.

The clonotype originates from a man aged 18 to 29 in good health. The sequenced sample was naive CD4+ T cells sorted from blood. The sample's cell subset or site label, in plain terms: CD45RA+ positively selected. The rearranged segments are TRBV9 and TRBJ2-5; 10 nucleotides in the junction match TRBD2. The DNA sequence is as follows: TGTGCCAGCAGCGTAGGTAGCGGGGGGAACCAAGAGACCCAGTACTTC. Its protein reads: CASSVGSGGNQETQYF.